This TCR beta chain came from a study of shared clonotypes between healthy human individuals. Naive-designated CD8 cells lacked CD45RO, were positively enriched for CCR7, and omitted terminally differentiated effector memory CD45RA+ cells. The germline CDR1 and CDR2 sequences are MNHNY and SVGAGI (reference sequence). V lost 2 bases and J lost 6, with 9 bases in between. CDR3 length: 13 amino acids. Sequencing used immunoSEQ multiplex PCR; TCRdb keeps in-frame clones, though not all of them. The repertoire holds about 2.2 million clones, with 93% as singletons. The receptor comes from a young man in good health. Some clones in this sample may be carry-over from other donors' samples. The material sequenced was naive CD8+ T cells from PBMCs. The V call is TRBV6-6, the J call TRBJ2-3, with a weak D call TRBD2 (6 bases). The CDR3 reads CASSYGSGDTQYF. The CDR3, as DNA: TGTGCCAGCAGTTACGGGAGCGGGGATACGCAGTATTTT.